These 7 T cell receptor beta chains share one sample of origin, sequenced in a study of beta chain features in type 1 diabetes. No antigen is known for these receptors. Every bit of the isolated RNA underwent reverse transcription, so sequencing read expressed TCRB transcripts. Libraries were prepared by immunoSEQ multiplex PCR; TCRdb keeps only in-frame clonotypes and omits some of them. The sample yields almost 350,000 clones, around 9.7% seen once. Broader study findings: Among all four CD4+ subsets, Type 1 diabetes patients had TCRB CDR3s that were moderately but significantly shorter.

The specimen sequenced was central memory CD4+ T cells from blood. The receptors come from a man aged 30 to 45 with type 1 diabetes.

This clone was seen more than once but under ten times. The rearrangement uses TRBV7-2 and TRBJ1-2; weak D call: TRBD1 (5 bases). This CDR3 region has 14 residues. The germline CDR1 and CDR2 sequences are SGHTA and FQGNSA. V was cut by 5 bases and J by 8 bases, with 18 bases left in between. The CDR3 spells CASSPTRGVHGYTF. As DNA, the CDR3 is TGTGCCAGCAGCCCGACGAGAGGGGTGCACGGCTACACCTTC.

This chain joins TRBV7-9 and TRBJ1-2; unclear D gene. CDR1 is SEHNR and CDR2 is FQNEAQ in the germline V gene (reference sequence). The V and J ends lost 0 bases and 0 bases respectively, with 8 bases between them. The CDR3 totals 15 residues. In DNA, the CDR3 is TGTGCCAGCAGCTTAGCATCGCAGTCTAACTATGGCTACACCTTC. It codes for CASSLASQSNYGYTF. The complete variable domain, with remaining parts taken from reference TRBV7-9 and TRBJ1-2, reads DTGVSQNPRHKITKRGQNVTFRCDPISEHNRLYWYRQTLGQGPEFLTYFQNEAQLEKSRLLSDRFSAERPKGSFSTLEIQRTEQGDSAMYLCASSLASQSNYGYTFGSGTRLTVV.

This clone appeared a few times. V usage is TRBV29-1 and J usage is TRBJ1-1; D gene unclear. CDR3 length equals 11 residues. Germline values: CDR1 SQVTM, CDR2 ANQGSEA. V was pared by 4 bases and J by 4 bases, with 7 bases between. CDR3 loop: CSVAFSTEAFF. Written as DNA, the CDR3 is TGCAGCGTTGCATTTTCCACTGAAGCTTTCTTT.

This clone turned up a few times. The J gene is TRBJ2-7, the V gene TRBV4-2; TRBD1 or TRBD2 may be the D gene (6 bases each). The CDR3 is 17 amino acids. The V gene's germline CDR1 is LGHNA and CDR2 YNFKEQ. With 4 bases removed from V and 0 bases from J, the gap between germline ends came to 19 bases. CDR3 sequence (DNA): TGTGCCAGCAGCCTTACCATAACGGGGGCCAGCTCCTACGAGCAGTACTTC. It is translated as CASSLTITGASSYEQYF.

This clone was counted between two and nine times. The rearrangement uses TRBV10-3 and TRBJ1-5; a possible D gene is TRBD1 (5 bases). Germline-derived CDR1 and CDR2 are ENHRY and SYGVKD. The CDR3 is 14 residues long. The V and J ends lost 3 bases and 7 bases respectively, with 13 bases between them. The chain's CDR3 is CAISDSGMGQPQHF. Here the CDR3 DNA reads TGTGCCATCAGTGATTCAGGGATGGGGCAGCCCCAGCATTTT.

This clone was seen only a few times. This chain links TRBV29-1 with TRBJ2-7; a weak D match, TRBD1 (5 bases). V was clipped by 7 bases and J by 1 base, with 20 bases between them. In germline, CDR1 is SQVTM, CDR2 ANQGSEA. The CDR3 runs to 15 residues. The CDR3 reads CSAVEQGGFSYEQYF. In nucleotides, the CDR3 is TGCAGCGCCGTTGAGCAGGGCGGCTTTTCCTACGAGCAGTACTTC.

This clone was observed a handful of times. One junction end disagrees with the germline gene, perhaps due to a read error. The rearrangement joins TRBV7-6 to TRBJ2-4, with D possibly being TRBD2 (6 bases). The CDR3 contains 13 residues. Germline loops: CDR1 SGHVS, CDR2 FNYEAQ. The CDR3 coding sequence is TGTGCCAGCAGCTCTGTCCCGGGACTCCCATGGGACTTC. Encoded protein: CASSSVPGLPWDF.